This T cell receptor beta chain came from a study of shared T cell receptors in the human thymus. Method: immunoSEQ multiplex PCR; TCRdb's copy keeps in-frame clones and lacks some. The sample has roughly 700,000 clones, 88% seen once. CDR1 KGHSH and CDR2 LQKENI come from the germline V gene. The CDR3 runs 13 residues. Deletions cut 6 bases from V and 4 bases from J, with 13 bases between. These records were also assigned to another study, of human thymus T cells. As that study records: Resections that were taken during corrective heart surgery supplied the thymus tissue. The authors found apparently biased V and J gene usage in thymic and blood repertoires. Highly overlapping thymic repertoires among unrelated individuals were reported in related research.

The receptor comes from a boy in the first two years of life with a congenital heart defect. The chain links TRBV18 to TRBJ2-7, with D possibly TRBD2 on 5 matching bases. The sequencing input was thymocytes. The CDR3: CASSPLRTYEQYF. CDR3 DNA sequence: TGTGCCAGCTCGCCCCTCCGGACTTACGAGCAGTACTTC.